Sequencing of this T cell receptor beta chain was carried out in a study of T-cell memory formation after mild COVID-19. Turning to the study itself: There were largely donor-specific TCR clusters.

TCRdb reprocessed the 5' RACE reads with MiXCR, giving one entry per CDR3 protein. This table has about half a million distinct CDR3 sequences, about 18% appearing once. There are many counts of this clonotype. The antigen is unknown. Study observations and caveats: Later expanders leaned CD4+, whereas clones that contracted between day 15 and 85 were balanced CD4/CD8. Contracting CD4+ clones were located mainly in CM and EM, and CD8+ clones in EMRA. Some clones that responded turned up in pre-infection memory, which suggests that cross-reactive memory joined in.

Trimming pared 0 bases from V and 0 bases from J, leaving 4 bases between. Germline-derived CDR1 and CDR2 are LGHNA and YNFKEQ. This CDR3 has 14 residues. The specimen sequenced was PBMCs or a T cell subset sorted from them (not recorded which). V and J are TRBV4-2 and TRBJ2-3; D gene ambiguous. This TCR was recovered from an adult woman who had mild COVID-19 (a few samples of this study predate the infection). Cell type and time point are not known. The CDR3 spells CASSQDVSTDTQYF. CDR3 coding DNA: TGTGCCAGCAGCCAAGATGTCAGCACAGATACGCAGTATTTT.